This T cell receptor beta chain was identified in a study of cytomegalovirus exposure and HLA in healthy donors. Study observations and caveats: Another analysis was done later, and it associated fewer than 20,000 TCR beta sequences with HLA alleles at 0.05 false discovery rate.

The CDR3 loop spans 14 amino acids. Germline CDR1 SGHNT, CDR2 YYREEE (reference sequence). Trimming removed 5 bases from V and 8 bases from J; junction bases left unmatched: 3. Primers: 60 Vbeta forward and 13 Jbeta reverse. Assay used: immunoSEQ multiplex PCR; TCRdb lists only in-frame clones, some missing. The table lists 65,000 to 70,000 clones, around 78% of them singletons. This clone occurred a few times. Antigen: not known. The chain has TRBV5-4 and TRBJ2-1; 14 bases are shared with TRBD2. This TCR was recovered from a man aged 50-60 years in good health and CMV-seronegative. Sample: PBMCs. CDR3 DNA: TGTGCCAGCAGTCCGGGACTAGCGGGAGATGAGCAGTTCTTC. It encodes CASSPGLAGDEQFF.